This T cell receptor (beta chain) derives from a study of shared clonotypes between healthy human individuals. Trimming removed 3 bases at V and 1 base at J, with 7 bases between. Per germline, CDR1 SGDLS and CDR2 YYNGEE. The CDR3 has 13 amino acids. This table comes from immunoSEQ multiplex PCR, and its TCRdb copy is limited to in-frame clones, with some not included. Here the sample spans 2 million to 3 million clones, 90% to 95% being singletons. The clonotype was recovered from a young man in good health. Some clones in this sample may be carry-over from other donors' samples. This rearrangement joins TRBV9 to TRBJ1-1, with D maybe TRBD1 (5 bases). Sequenced sample: naive CD4+ T cells from PBMCs. The subset was: CD45RA+ positively selected. This CDR3 is CASSGGTNTEAFF. CDR3 DNA: TGTGCCAGCAGCGGGGGCACGAACACTGAAGCTTTCTTT.